The 24 T cell receptor beta chains given below trace back to one sample, sequenced in a study of T-cell reconstitution after alpha-beta-depleted transplantation in children. Preparation of the TCRbeta library was carried out with unique molecular identifiers. MiXCR, applied by TCRdb to the PCR reads, yields one record per CDR3 protein. The sample contains approximately 170,000 distinct CDR3 sequences, around 10% of which appear only once. The sequencing here drew on PBMCs, taken before TCRalphabeta/CD19-depleted stem cell transplant. These receptors were obtained from a boy younger than 10 with acute myeloid leukemia, due to receive a stem cell transplant.

This clonotype was seen many times. J is TRBJ1-1 and V is TRBV20-1; maybe TRBD1 (6 bases). V gave up 4 bases and J gave up 1 base, with 10 bases separating them. The V gene's germline CDR1 is DFQATT and CDR2 SNEGSKA (reference sequence). The CDR3 runs to 13 residues. The DNA of the CDR3 is TGCAGTGCTATACAGGGTTCGAACACTGAAGCTTTCTTT. Translating it yields CSAIQGSNTEAFF.

This clonotype was seen only a few times. This sequence joins TRBV30 and TRBJ2-7; 10 nucleotides line up with TRBD2. The V segment lost 0 bases and the J segment 5 bases; nucleotides outside the gene matches: 13. This CDR3 has 17 residues. Germline CDR1 GTSNPN, CDR2 SVGIG (reference sequence). CDR3 DNA sequence: TGTGCCTGGAGTGTACGCATCGGAGCGGGAGGGAAGGACGAGCAGTACTTC. As protein: CAWSVRIGAGGKDEQYF.

The rearrangement uses TRBV7-3 and TRBJ2-3, with 10 bases identical to TRBD2. Looked up from germline, CDR1 is SGHTA and CDR2 is FQGTGA. V was clipped by 4 bases and J by 5 bases; unmatched bases: 9. The CDR3 is 16 amino acids. CDR3 loop: CASSYQREGLGDTQYF. The CDR3 region has the DNA TGTGCCAGCAGCTACCAGCGGGAGGGCCTCGGAGATACGCAGTATTTT. Supplemented by reference TRBV7-3 and TRBJ2-3, the full variable domain reads GAGVSQTPSNKVTEKGKYVELRCDPISGHTALYWYRQSLGQGPEFLIYFQGTGAADDSGLPNDRFFAVRPEGSVSTLKIQRTERGDSAVYLCASSYQREGLGDTQYFGPGTRLTVL.

This clonotype was recorded at least ten times. The chain couples TRBV10-2 to TRBJ2-3; 9 positions agree with TRBD2. This CDR3 has 14 amino acids. The germline V gene has CDR1 WSHSY and CDR2 SAAADI. V lost 5 bases to trimming and J lost 1 base; unmatched junction nucleotides: 1. Here the CDR3 DNA reads TGCGCCAGCAGTATAGCGGGAGGCACAGATACGCAGTATTTT. Its protein product is CASSIAGGTDTQYF.

Points on this clonotype: A single base separates this from a much larger clone, so it may be a read error. The chain links TRBV4-2 to TRBJ2-1; D might be TRBD1 or TRBD2, each matching 5 bases. This CDR3 region has 14 residues. Looked up from germline, CDR1 is LGHNA and CDR2 is YNFKEQ. The CDR3 sequence: CARSPGTLGDEQFF. Here the CDR3 DNA reads TGTGCCAGGAGCCCCGGGACCCTGGGGGATGAGCAGTTCTTC.

The sample holds a few counts of this clonotype. The J gene is TRBJ2-3, the V gene TRBV7-3; no clear D. V lost 4 bases, J lost 6 bases, and 11 bases lay in between. Germline loops: CDR1 SGHTA, CDR2 FQGTGA. CDR3 length: 13 amino acids. The CDR3 DNA sequence: TGTGCCAGCAGCTCTCGGCCGGGCGATACGCAGTATTTT. Protein sequence: CASSSRPGDTQYF.

This clonotype has just a few counts. This chain uses TRBV28 with TRBJ2-6, with D unclear. The CDR3 length is 15 residues. Germline assignment: CDR1 MDHEN and CDR2 SYDVKM. The V gene lost 5 bases and the J gene lost 0 bases, with 8 bases spanning the gap. CDR3 in amino acids: CASSPVHSGANVLTF. In nucleotides, the CDR3 is TGTGCCAGCAGTCCCGTACACTCTGGGGCCAACGTCCTGACTTTC.

Written as DNA, the CDR3 is TGTGCCAGCAGCCAGCCGGGGGGGAAGAAAGTAGATGGGCAGTTCTTC. Amino acid sequence: CASSQPGGKKVDGQFF. The V call is TRBV5-6, the J call TRBJ2-1, with 8 positions matching TRBD2. Germline V lookup: CDR1 SGHDT, CDR2 YYEEEE. CDR3 length: 16 amino acids. Losses at the gene ends were 4 bases for V and 12 bases for J; bases not matched to a gene: 18.

This clonotype was counted at least ten times. In nucleotides, the CDR3 is TGCAGCGTTGAAGATTTCTACGAGCAGTACTTC. Amino acid sequence: CSVEDFYEQYF. The rearrangement links TRBV29-1 to TRBJ2-7; no clear D gene. The CDR3 spans 11 residues. CDR1 and CDR2 from the germline V gene are SQVTM and ANQGSEA. V lost 0 bases, J lost 3 bases, and 3 bases lay in between.

The sample holds many counts of this clonotype. The V gene is TRBV12-3 or TRBV12-4, the J gene TRBJ2-3; 9 nucleotides agree with TRBD2. The CDR3 spans 17 residues. J gave up 5 bases and V 7 bases, and 16 bases lay outside the gene matches. The CDR3 DNA reads TGTGCCAGCACCCCGAACAGGCTAGCGGGAATTGTAGATACGCAGTATTTT. Translated: CASTPNRLAGIVDTQYF.

This clonotype was detected ten times or more. The rearrangement uses TRBV7-3 and TRBJ1-6; no clear D. The CDR3 is made up of 13 amino acids. Germline CDR1 is SGHTA and CDR2 is FQGTGA. Trimming took 2 bases from V and 10 from J, leaving 9 bases between them. This chain's CDR3 is CASSLQVLSPLHF. The CDR3 coding sequence is TGTGCCAGCAGCTTACAGGTTTTGTCACCCCTCCACTTT.

This clonotype was observed many times. The CDR3 nucleotides read TGTGCCAGCAGCCCCTTCAACCGGGACAGGGGCGAGCAGTACTTC. It encodes CASSPFNRDRGEQYF. The rearrangement joins TRBV27 to TRBJ2-7, with TRBD1 matching over 10 bases. CDR1 and CDR2 (germline): MNHEY, SMNVEV (reference sequence). Losses at the gene ends were 6 bases for V and 6 bases for J; bases not matched to a gene: 11. This CDR3 spans 15 amino acids.

On this clonotype: A read error is possible here, since a much larger clone lies one base away. V is TRBV28 and J is TRBJ2-2; D unclear. Deletions cut 5 bases from V and 1 base from J, with 17 bases between. CDR3 length: 17 residues. CDR1 and CDR2 from the germline V gene are MDHEN and SYDVKM. CDR3 region: CASSVSTPTLNTGELFF. The CDR3 DNA is TGTGCCAGCAGTGTCTCGACGCCGACATTGAACACCGGGGAGCTGTTTTTT.

This clonotype was seen at least ten times. The genes are TRBV20-1 and TRBJ2-1; D not resolved. Germline V CDR1 and CDR2: DFQATT, SNEGSKA (reference sequence). Trimming shortened V by 3 bases and J by 8 bases, and 14 bases separated the two germline ends. CDR3 length equals 13 residues. DNA of the CDR3: TGCAGTGCTAGCCGGCCGTCTACCGATGAGCAGTTCTTC. Encoded protein: CSASRPSTDEQFF.

This clonotype was observed many times. The chain recombines TRBV7-3 with TRBJ1-3; D not certain. The CDR3 covers 15 residues. V was pared by 2 bases and J by 0 bases, with 8 bases between. Germline V gives CDR1 SGHTA, CDR2 FQGTGA. CDR3 sequence: CASSLYGGSGNTIYF. CDR3 bases: TGTGCCAGCAGCTTATATGGCGGCTCTGGAAACACCATATATTTT.

This clonotype was recorded a few times. The chain carries TRBV6-1 and TRBJ2-5, with a weak D call TRBD1 (5 bases). V dropped 5 bases and J dropped 2 bases, with 15 bases sitting between them. The germline CDR1 and CDR2 sequences are MNHNS and SASEGT. This CDR3 contains 15 residues. The CDR3 is CASSKGHSGQETQYF. For the CDR3, the DNA is TGTGCCAGCAGTAAAGGACATTCCGGACAAGAGACCCAGTACTTC.

Ten or more counts support this clonotype. CDR3 region: CASSLRMNTGELFF. The DNA of the CDR3 is TGCGCCAGCAGCCTCCGGATGAACACCGGGGAGCTGTTTTTT. The chain links TRBV4-1 to TRBJ2-2, with no clear D. The CDR3 is 14 amino acids. Germline assignment: CDR1 MGHRA and CDR2 YSYEKL. Trimming pared 4 bases from V and 1 base from J, leaving 7 bases between.

This clonotype occurred once. A much larger clone lies one base from this, so it may be a read error. The chain has TRBV7-3 and TRBJ2-6; no reliable D call. V was cut by 5 bases and J by 0 bases, with 8 bases left in between. CDR1 is SGHTA and CDR2 is FQGTGA in the germline V gene. The CDR3 extends over 15 amino acids. CDR3 in DNA: TGTGCCAGCAGCCCACAGCCCTCTGGGGCCAACGTCCTGACTTTC. As protein: CASSPQPSGANVLTF.

This clonotype was detected many times. The chain combines TRBV20-1 with TRBJ1-1; D is unclear. Germline V gene lookup returns CDR1 DFQATT and CDR2 SNEGSKA (reference sequence). With 6 bases removed from V and 0 bases from J, the gap between germline ends came to 23 bases. This CDR3 contains 17 residues. The CDR3 protein is CSATWAGSGRMNTEAFF. Here the CDR3 DNA reads TGCAGTGCAACCTGGGCAGGAAGTGGACGTATGAACACTGAAGCTTTCTTT.

V usage is TRBV6-1 and J usage is TRBJ2-1; weak D call: TRBD1 (6 bases). Germline loops: CDR1 MNHNS, CDR2 SASEGT. V was cut by 4 bases and J by 5 bases, with 9 bases left in between. The CDR3 consists of 13 residues. CDR3 DNA sequence: TGTGCCAGCAGTGGGACAGTTAACAATGAGCAGTTCTTC. The encoded protein is CASSGTVNNEQFF.

The V gene is TRBV20-1, the J gene TRBJ2-7, with 9 bases that match TRBD2. V gave up 0 bases and J gave up 8 bases; unmatched junction bases: 5. CDR1 DFQATT and CDR2 SNEGSKA come from the germline V gene (reference sequence). This CDR3 spans 13 amino acids. The CDR3 nucleotides read TGCAGTGCTAGAGATTTTAGCGGGGGTAAGCAGTACTTC. Translated: CSARDFSGGKQYF.

This clonotype has a count of ten or more. The chain links TRBV29-1 to TRBJ2-1; D is possibly TRBD1 (6 bases). Germline CDR1 reads SQVTM; CDR2 reads ANQGSEA. The V and J ends lost 1 base and 0 bases respectively, with 13 bases between them. CDR3 size: 16 residues. CDR3 region: CSVEGHRVSSYNEQFF. The CDR3 DNA reads TGCAGCGTTGAAGGACACAGGGTGAGCTCCTACAATGAGCAGTTCTTC.

This clonotype was observed many times. The chain links TRBV4-1 to TRBJ2-2; TRBD2 matches 7 bases. Trimming cost V 4 bases and J 0 bases; bases outside gene matches: 2. This CDR3 is built from 15 residues. Germline CDR1 MGHRA, CDR2 YSYEKL. CDR3 coding DNA: TGCGCCAGCAGCCTAGGACTAGCGAACACCGGGGAGCTGTTTTTT. Residues: CASSLGLANTGELFF.

At least ten counts were recorded for this clonotype. The rearrangement uses TRBV9 and TRBJ2-1; D might be TRBD1 or TRBD2, each matching 5 bases. Deletions cut 6 bases from V and 2 bases from J, with 15 bases between. Germline V gives CDR1 SGDLS, CDR2 YYNGEE. This CDR3 contains 15 residues. The CDR3 spells CASTVRDAPYNEQFF. In DNA, the CDR3 is TGTGCCAGCACTGTGAGGGACGCTCCCTACAATGAGCAGTTCTTC.